The entry below gives a single T cell receptor (beta chain) sequence along with its context. In the source study's methods: Nucleated cell number was recorded as an estimate derived from reference gene primer amplification. TCRdb's table, derived via immunoSEQ multiplex PCR, lists solely in-frame clones and lacks some. D and trimming come from the DNA, and the V and J calls and clone size come from that table. The sample consists of 150,000 to 200,000 clones, 84% of them appearing once. The entry originates in a study of blood T cell repertoires in COVID-19. Trimming removed 0 bases from V and 2 bases from J, with 8 bases in between. From germline, CDR1 is SGHRS and CDR2 YFSETQ. The CDR3 consists of 14 residues.

The sequence was obtained from a woman older than 75 with acute or convalescent COVID-19. V gene TRBV5-1 combines with J gene TRBJ1-2, with D unclear. Specimen: peripheral blood. The CDR3 is CASSLAPGNYGYTF. CDR3 nucleotide sequence: TGCGCCAGCAGCTTGGCACCGGGGAACTATGGCTACACCTTC. The full variable domain, in which reference TRBV5-1 and TRBJ1-2 provide the parts outside the CDR3, is KAGVTQTPRYLIKTRGQQVTLSCSPISGHRSVSWYQQTPGQGLQFLFEYFSETQRNKGNFPGRFSGRQFSNSRSEMNVSTLELGDSALYLCASSLAPGNYGYTFGSGTRLTVV.